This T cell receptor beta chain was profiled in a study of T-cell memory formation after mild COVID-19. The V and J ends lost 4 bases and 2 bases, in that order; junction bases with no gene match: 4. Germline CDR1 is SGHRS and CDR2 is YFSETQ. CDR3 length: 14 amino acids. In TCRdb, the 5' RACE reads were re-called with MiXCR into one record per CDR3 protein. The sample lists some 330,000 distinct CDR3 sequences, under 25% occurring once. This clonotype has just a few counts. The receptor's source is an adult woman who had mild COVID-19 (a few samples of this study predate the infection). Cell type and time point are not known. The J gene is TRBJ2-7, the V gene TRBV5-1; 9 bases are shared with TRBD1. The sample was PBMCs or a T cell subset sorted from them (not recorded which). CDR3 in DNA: TGCGCCAGCAGCGCACGACAGGGGGCCTACGAGCAGTACTTC. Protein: CASSARQGAYEQYF.